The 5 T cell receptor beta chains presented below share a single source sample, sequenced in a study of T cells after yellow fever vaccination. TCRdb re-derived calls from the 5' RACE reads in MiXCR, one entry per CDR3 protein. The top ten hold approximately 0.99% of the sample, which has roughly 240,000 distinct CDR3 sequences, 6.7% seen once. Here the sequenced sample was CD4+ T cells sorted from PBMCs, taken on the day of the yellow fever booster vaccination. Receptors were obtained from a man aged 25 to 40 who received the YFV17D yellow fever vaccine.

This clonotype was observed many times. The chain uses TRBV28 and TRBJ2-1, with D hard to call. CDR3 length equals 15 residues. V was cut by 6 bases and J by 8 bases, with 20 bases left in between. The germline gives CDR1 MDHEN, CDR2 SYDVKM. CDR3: CASRWETGRSDEQFF. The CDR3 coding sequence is TGTGCCAGCAGGTGGGAAACGGGCCGCAGCGATGAGCAGTTCTTC.

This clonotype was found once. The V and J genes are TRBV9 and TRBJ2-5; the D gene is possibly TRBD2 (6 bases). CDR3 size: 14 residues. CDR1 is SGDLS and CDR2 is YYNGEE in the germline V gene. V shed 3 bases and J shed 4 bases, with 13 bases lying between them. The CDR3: CASSAGDFGETQYF. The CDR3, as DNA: TGTGCCAGCAGCGCGGGGGACTTTGGAGAGACCCAGTACTTC. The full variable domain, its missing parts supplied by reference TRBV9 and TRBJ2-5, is DSGVTQTPKHLITATGQRVTLRCSPRSGDLSVYWYQQSLDQGLQFLIQYYNGEERAKGNILERFSAQQFPDLHSELNLSSLELGDSALYFCASSAGDFGETQYFGPGTRLLVL.

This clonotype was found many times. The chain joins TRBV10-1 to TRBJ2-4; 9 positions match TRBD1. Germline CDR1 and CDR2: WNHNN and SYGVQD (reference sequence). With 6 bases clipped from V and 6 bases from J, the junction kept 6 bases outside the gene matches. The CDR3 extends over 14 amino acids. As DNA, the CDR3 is TGCGCCAGCAGCTCCGGGACAGGGCGAAACATTCAGTACTTC. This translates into CASSSGTGRNIQYF.

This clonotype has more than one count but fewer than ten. The CDR3 nucleotides read TGTGCCAGCAGCTTTACCACCCAACAACTTACTAGCACAGATACGCAGTATTTT. It codes for CASSFTTQQLTSTDTQYF. The chain couples TRBV7-8 to TRBJ2-3; D gene ambiguous. Germline lookup yields CDR1 SGHVS and CDR2 FQNEAQ. V lost 3 bases and J lost 0, with 19 bases in between. The CDR3 has 18 amino acids.

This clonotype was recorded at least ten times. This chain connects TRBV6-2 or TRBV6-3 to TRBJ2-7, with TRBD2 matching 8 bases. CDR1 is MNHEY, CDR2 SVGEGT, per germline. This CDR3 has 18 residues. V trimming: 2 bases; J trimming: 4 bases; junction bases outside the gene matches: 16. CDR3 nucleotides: TGTGCCAGCAGTTACGCCCTAGCGGGCTCGTTACTTCCATACGAGCAGTACTTC. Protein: CASSYALAGSLLPYEQYF.